The rows below give T cell receptor beta chains drawn from one sample of a study of shared clonotypes between healthy human individuals. Clones were sequenced by immunoSEQ multiplex PCR, and TCRdb holds only the in-frame ones, with some missing. The sample lists approximately 1.9 million clones; 93% were seen once. The material sequenced was naive CD8+ T cells from PBMCs. The receptor set was obtained from a man between 18 and 35 years old in good health. Some clones in this sample may be carry-over from other donors' samples. CDR3s include the opening cysteine and the closing phenylalanine or tryptophan. D genes are given only for firm matches.

j_call | d_call | v_call | cdr3_aa | cdr3_nt
TRBJ1-1 | NA | TRBV27 | CASTSGGMNTEAFF | TGTGCCAGCACCTCGGGAGGGATGAACACTGAAGCTTTCTTT
TRBJ2-3 | NA | TRBV9 | CASSLQGHSSTDTQYF | TGTGCCAGCTCCCTCCAGGGGCACTCTAGCACAGATACGCAGTATTTT
TRBJ1-2 | TRBD1 | TRBV27 | CASWGGTDHHQVYGYTF | TGTGCCAGCTGGGGGGGGACAGACCATCACCAAGTCTATGGCTACACCTTC
TRBJ2-1 | NA | TRBV4-2 | CASSQGAAGSSYNEQFF | TGTGCCAGCAGCCAAGGAGCGGCGGGGAGCTCCTACAATGAGCAGTTCTTC
TRBJ2-7 | TRBD2 | TRBV27 | CASSHGTSGAYEQYF | TGTGCCAGCAGTCACGGGACTAGCGGAGCCTACGAGCAGTACTTC
TRBJ1-1 | NA | TRBV6-7 | CASGHRDFFTEAFF | TGTGCCAGCGGTCACAGGGATTTTTTCACTGAAGCTTTCTTT
TRBJ1-1 | NA | TRBV6-1 | CASSPGPMNTEAFF | TGTGCCAGCAGTCCGGGACCAATGAACACTGAAGCTTTCTTT
TRBJ1-2 | NA | TRBV7-2 | CASSFLAIANYGYTF | TGTGCCAGCAGCTTCTTAGCAATAGCTAACTATGGCTACACCTTC
TRBJ2-1 | NA | TRBV27 | CASSFSLVYNEQFF | TGTGCCAGCAGTTTTTCCTTAGTTTACAATGAGCAGTTCTTC
TRBJ1-1 | NA | TRBV19 | CASSIRPDSETFF | TGTGCCAGTAGTATCAGGCCGGACAGTGAAACTTTCTTT
TRBJ1-5 | NA | TRBV2 | CASQPQTGLMPQHF | TGTGCCAGCCAACCCCAGACAGGCCTCATGCCCCAGCATTTT
TRBJ2-1 | NA | TRBV29-1 | CSVVQYNEQFF | TGCAGCGTTGTACAGTACAATGAGCAGTTCTTC
TRBJ2-1 | TRBD1 | TRBV2 | CASSEDRGKYNEQFF | TGTGCCAGCAGTGAAGACAGGGGGAAATACAATGAGCAGTTCTTC
TRBJ1-5 | NA | TRBV15 | CATGPTGRHNQPQHF | TGTGCCACCGGGCCCACAGGGAGGCACAATCAGCCCCAGCATTTT
TRBJ1-1 | NA | TRBV19 | CASVVENMNTEAFF | TGTGCCAGCGTCGTAGAGAACATGAACACTGAAGCTTTCTTT
TRBJ1-2 | NA | TRBV6-5 | CASSYSSRPGLVGYTF | TGTGCCAGCAGTTACTCGTCCAGGCCGGGCCTAGTTGGCTACACCTTC
TRBJ2-7 | TRBD2 | TRBV29-1 | CSVEAGLAGGRWEYF | TGCAGCGTTGAAGCTGGACTAGCGGGAGGCCGATGGGAGTACTTC
TRBJ2-7 | NA | TRBV5-1 | CASSSTATGPYEQYF | TGCGCCAGCAGCTCAACCGCTACAGGTCCCTACGAGCAGTACTTC
TRBJ2-7 | NA | TRBV25-1 | CASSGTQLSYEQYF | TGTGCCAGCAGTGGGACACAGCTCTCCTACGAGCAGTACTTC
TRBJ1-2 | NA | TRBV29-1 | CSVEAAGRASLGPTF | TGCAGCGTTGAGGCGGCCGGCAGGGCGTCCCTCGGCCCCACCTTC
TRBJ2-1 | TRBD2 | TRBV7-3 | CASSPMGGTYNEQFF | TGTGCCAGCAGCCCCATGGGGGGGACCTACAATGAGCAGTTCTTC
TRBJ1-5 | NA | TRBV28 | CASSPRAGRGNQPQHF | TGTGCCAGCAGTCCCAGGGCAGGGCGTGGGAATCAGCCCCAGCATTTT
TRBJ1-4 | TRBD1 | TRBV5-1 | CASSLAYQGAGTNEKLFF | TGCGCCAGCAGCTTGGCATATCAGGGGGCTGGAACTAATGAAAAACTGTTTTTT
TRBJ2-2 | TRBD2 | TRBV7-9 | CASSPKLAGVTGELFF | TGTGCCAGCAGCCCGAAACTAGCGGGAGTGACCGGGGAGCTGTTTTTT
TRBJ1-4 | TRBD1 | TRBV27 | CASSRKGQGDEKLFF | TGTGCCAGCAGCCGGAAGGGACAGGGGGATGAAAAACTGTTTTTT
TRBJ2-7 | TRBD1 | TRBV6-5 | CASSRDRDSYEQYF | TGTGCCAGCAGTCGGGACAGGGACTCCTACGAGCAGTACTTC
TRBJ2-5 | NA | TRBV19 | CATRALPYLKETQYF | TGTGCCACCCGGGCCCTACCTTATCTTAAAGAGACCCAGTACTTC